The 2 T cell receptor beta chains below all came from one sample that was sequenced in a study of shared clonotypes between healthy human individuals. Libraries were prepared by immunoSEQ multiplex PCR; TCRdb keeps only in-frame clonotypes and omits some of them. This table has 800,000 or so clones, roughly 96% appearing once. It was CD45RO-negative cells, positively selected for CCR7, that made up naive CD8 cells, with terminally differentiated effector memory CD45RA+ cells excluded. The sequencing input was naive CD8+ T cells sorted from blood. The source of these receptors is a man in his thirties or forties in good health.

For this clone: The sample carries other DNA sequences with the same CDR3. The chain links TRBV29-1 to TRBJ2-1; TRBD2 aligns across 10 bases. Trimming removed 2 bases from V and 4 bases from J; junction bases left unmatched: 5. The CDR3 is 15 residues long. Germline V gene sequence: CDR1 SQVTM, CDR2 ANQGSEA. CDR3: CSVELAGVPYNEQFF. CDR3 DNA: TGCAGCGTTGAACTAGCGGGAGTCCCATACAATGAGCAGTTCTTC.

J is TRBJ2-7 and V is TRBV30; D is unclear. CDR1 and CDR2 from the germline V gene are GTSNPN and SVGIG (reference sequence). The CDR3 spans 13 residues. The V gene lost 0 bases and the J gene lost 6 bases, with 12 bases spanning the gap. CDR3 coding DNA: TGTGCCTGGAGTGTACTATGGGGAAGCGAGCAGTACTTC. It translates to CAWSVLWGSEQYF.